This T cell receptor (beta chain) was sequenced for a study of beta chain features in type 1 diabetes. Study observations and caveats: TCRB CDR3s were moderately but significantly shorter in Type 1 diabetes patients in all four CD4+ subsets.

Points on this clone: Its antigen is unknown.

Every bit of the isolated RNA underwent reverse transcription, so sequencing read expressed TCRB transcripts. Profiling relied on immunoSEQ multiplex PCR, and the TCRdb table lists in-frame clones only, not all of them. The table shows 600,000 to 700,000 clones, with around an eighth occurring only once. Germline V gene data show CDR1 as SQVTM and CDR2 as ANQGSEA. V lost 4 bases to trimming and J lost 5 bases, with 15 bases between them. CDR3 length: 13 residues. This chain uses TRBV29-1 with TRBJ2-7; D is perhaps TRBD1 (6 bases). The clonotype comes from a man aged 25 to 45 with type 1 diabetes. Sequenced input: naive CD4+ T cells from blood. Written as DNA, the CDR3 is TGCAGCGTTGCGGCCAGGGGCCTCAACGAGCAGTACTTC. This gives the protein CSVAARGLNEQYF.